Shown below are 13 T cell receptor beta chains from a single sample sequenced in a study of blood T cell repertoires in COVID-19. Here immunoSEQ multiplex PCR was the method, and the copy in TCRdb shows in-frame clones only, minus some. The sample yields 250,000 to 300,000 clones, 80% to 90% seen once. The specimen sequenced was peripheral blood. All receptors come from a woman aged 70-85 years with COVID-19, enrolled during active disease.

The chain recombines TRBV27 with TRBJ2-3; 7 bases match TRBD2. V was pared by 3 bases and J by 2 bases, with 5 bases of the junction left unmatched. The CDR3 is made up of 15 amino acids. The germline V gene has CDR1 MNHEY and CDR2 SMNVEV (reference sequence). CDR3 sequence (DNA): TGTGCCAGCAGTTTCGCAGGGACTAACACAGATACGCAGTATTTT. Protein sequence: CASSFAGTNTDTQYF.

The V and J genes are TRBV9 and TRBJ2-3, with 7 bases aligning to TRBD2. This CDR3 is 15 amino acids long. The ends lost 0 bases at V and 3 bases at J; junction bases unmatched: 4. Germline V lookup: CDR1 SGDLS, CDR2 YYNGEE. DNA of the CDR3: TGTGCCAGCAGCGTAGGGGCTAGCGGAACAGATACGCAGTATTTT. It specifies CASSVGASGTDTQYF.

The V gene is TRBV7-3, the J gene TRBJ1-4, with 9 bases fitting TRBD1. V dropped 5 bases and J dropped 11; count of bases not matched to a gene: 6. The germline V gene encodes CDR1 SGHTA and CDR2 FQGTGA. This CDR3 is built from 13 residues. The CDR3 is CASSLDRGDKLFF. As DNA, the CDR3 is TGTGCCAGCAGCCTAGACAGGGGGGACAAACTGTTTTTT. The full variable domain, rest sourced from reference TRBV7-3 and TRBJ1-4, is GAGVSQTPSNKVTEKGKYVELRCDPISGHTALYWYRQSLGQGPEFLIYFQGTGAADDSGLPNDRFFAVRPEGSVSTLKIQRTERGDSAVYLCASSLDRGDKLFFGSGTQLSVL.

This chain links TRBV19 with TRBJ1-1, with D perhaps TRBD1 (6 bases). Germline V gives CDR1 LNHDA, CDR2 SQIVND (reference sequence). Trimming took 5 bases from V and 2 from J, leaving 15 bases between them. CDR3 length: 15 residues. CDR3 amino acids: CASSPMTGRNTEAFF. As DNA, the CDR3 is TGTGCCAGTAGTCCTATGACAGGCCGTAACACTGAAGCTTTCTTT.

In this sample, this clone turned up many times. The chain recombines TRBV3-1 (or the pseudogene TRBV3-2) with TRBJ1-1; TRBD1 agrees at 8 bases. V shed 2 bases, J shed 4 bases, and the junction held 3 bases outside the gene matches. Germline V gene sequence: CDR1 LGHDT, CDR2 YNNKEL (reference sequence). The CDR3 is 14 residues long. CDR3 amino acids: CASSQPTGGTEAFF. DNA for the CDR3: TGTGCCAGCAGCCAACCTACAGGGGGCACTGAAGCTTTCTTT.

This rearrangement joins TRBV28 to TRBJ1-5, with D perhaps TRBD1 (5 bases). V gave up 6 bases and J gave up 7 bases, with 22 bases separating them. There are 16 residues in the CDR3. CDR1 MDHEN and CDR2 SYDVKM come from the germline V gene. CDR3 in amino acids: CASSLRIGQGRQPQHF. The CDR3 nucleotides read TGTGCCAGCAGCTTACGAATTGGGCAGGGCAGACAGCCCCAGCATTTT.

This sequence joins TRBV30 and TRBJ1-3; the D is unclear. The CDR3 extends over 13 amino acids. In germline, CDR1 is GTSNPN, CDR2 SVGIG (reference sequence). Trimming removed 2 bases at V and 2 bases at J, with 7 bases between. Here the CDR3 DNA reads TGTGCCTGGAGTTCCGGGGCTGGAAACACCATATATTTT. Its protein is CAWSSGAGNTIYF.

CDR3 DNA sequence: TGCGCCAGCAGCGCCGGACTAGCAGCCTACAATGAGCAGTTCTTC. Amino acid sequence: CASSAGLAAYNEQFF. This chain uses TRBV5-1 with TRBJ2-1; 8 bases match TRBD2. CDR3 length equals 15 residues. Losses at the gene ends were 4 bases for V and 2 bases for J; bases not matched to a gene: 5. Germline CDR1 reads SGHRS; CDR2 reads YFSETQ.

The V gene is TRBV4-1, the J gene TRBJ1-3; no reliable D call. Germline V gene sequence: CDR1 MGHRA, CDR2 YSYEKL. The CDR3 is made up of 19 amino acids. Trimming took 1 base from V and 2 from J, leaving 21 bases between them. The CDR3 reads CASSQGTRGWTLTGNTIYF. In DNA, the CDR3 is TGCGCCAGCAGCCAAGGGACTAGAGGTTGGACCCTCACTGGAAACACCATATATTTT.

This clone was found a few times. This chain uses TRBV19 with TRBJ2-5; 10 bases map to TRBD2. The CDR3 totals 15 residues. After removal of 8 bases from V and 0 bases from J, the junction contained 6 bases not matched to a gene. The germline V gene encodes CDR1 LNHDA and CDR2 SQIVND (reference sequence). CDR3 loop: CASGRSGRYQETQYF. The CDR3 bases are TGTGCCAGTGGCCGTAGCGGGAGGTACCAAGAGACCCAGTACTTC.

This clone was observed a few times. The DNA for the CDR3 is TGTGCCAGCAGCTTAGCACAGGGGAATGAAAAACTGTTTTTT. It encodes CASSLAQGNEKLFF. This chain uses TRBV7-9 with TRBJ1-4; 7 bases fit TRBD1. V dropped 0 bases and J dropped 5; count of bases not matched to a gene: 0. Looked up from germline, CDR1 is SEHNR and CDR2 is FQNEAQ (reference sequence). This CDR3 is built from 14 residues.

The CDR3 DNA follows: TGTGCCAGTAGTATGAACGGGGGTGGTCAGCCCCAGCATTTT. Translation gives CASSMNGGGQPQHF. The chain has TRBV19 and TRBJ1-5, with D possibly being TRBD1 (5 bases). The CDR3 is 14 residues long. Germline CDR1 is LNHDA and CDR2 is SQIVND (reference sequence). V gave up 3 bases and J gave up 6 bases, with 12 bases separating them.

Comment on this clone: Possible read error: a much larger clone is one base away. The J gene is TRBJ2-7, the V gene TRBV20-1; D remains ambiguous. Trimming left V 2 bases short and J 2 bases short, with 4 bases between. The CDR3 covers 11 residues. Germline V gene data show CDR1 as DFQATT and CDR2 as SNEGSKA (reference sequence). CDR3 DNA: TGCAGTGCTAGACCTACCTACGAGCAGTACTTC. Residues: CSARPTYEQYF.